Sequencing of this T cell receptor (beta chain) was carried out in a study of blood T cells in healthy people across ages. For the study at large: T cells yielded about one barcoded beta molecule per two cells through template switching.

The sample holds a few counts of this clonotype. Germline CDR1 reads DFQATT; CDR2 reads SNEGSKA (reference sequence). Trimming cost V 0 bases and J 6 bases, with 9 bases left between them. The length of the CDR3 is 12 residues. Each donor supplied ten milliliters of peripheral blood. Using a J-beta primer mix together with a sample-barcoded 5' primer, a second PCR was run for roughly 6 to 11 cycles. One entry per CDR3 protein, called by TCRdb with MiXCR from the 5' RACE reads. The sample has 1.5 million to 2 million distinct CDR3 sequences; about 49% are singletons. The TCR originated in a woman in her thirties or forties in good health. Sequenced material: blood. The chain employs TRBV20-1 and TRBJ2-7; D is uncertain. In DNA form, the CDR3 reads TGCAGTGCTAGAGATCGAAGGGCCGAGCAGTACTTC. Translating gives CSARDRRAEQYF.